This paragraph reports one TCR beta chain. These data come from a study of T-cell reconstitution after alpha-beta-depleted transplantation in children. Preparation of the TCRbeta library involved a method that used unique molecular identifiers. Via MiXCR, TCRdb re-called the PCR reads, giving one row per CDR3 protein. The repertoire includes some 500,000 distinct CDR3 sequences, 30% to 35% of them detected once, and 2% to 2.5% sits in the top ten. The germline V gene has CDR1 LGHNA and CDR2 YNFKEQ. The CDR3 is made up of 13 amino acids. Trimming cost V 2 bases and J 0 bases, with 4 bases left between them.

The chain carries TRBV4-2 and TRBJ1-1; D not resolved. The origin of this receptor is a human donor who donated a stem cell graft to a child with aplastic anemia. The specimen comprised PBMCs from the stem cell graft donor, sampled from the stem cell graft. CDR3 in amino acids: CASSQPMNTEAFF. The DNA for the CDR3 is TGTGCCAGCAGCCAACCAATGAACACTGAAGCTTTCTTT.